These 29 T cell receptor beta chains came from one sample sequenced in a study of blood T cells in healthy people across ages. A sample-barcoded 5' primer and a J-beta primer mix were used in a second PCR of roughly 6 to 11 cycles. MiXCR was run by TCRdb on the 5' RACE reads, yielding one entry per CDR3 protein. In the table there are under 2 million distinct CDR3 sequences, roughly 32% of which are singletons. Sequencing was carried out using blood. These receptors originate from a woman aged 30 to 39 in good health.

V usage is TRBV5-1 and J usage is TRBJ2-5, with 8 bases fitting TRBD2. The V gene end was trimmed by 2 bases and the J gene end by 3 bases; junction bases not matched to a gene: 6. The CDR3 totals 15 residues. Per the germline V gene, CDR1 is SGHRS and CDR2 is YFSETQ. The chain's CDR3 is CASSFQLAEEETQYF. The DNA for the CDR3 is TGCGCCAGCAGCTTCCAACTAGCGGAAGAAGAGACCCAGTACTTC.

The DNA for the CDR3 is TGCAGTGCCCCTCAGGGGGCGAGGATGAACACTGAAGCTTTCTTT. Translating gives CSAPQGARMNTEAFF. The rearrangement uses TRBV20-1 and TRBJ1-1, with 8 nucleotides matching TRBD1. The CDR3 has 15 amino acids. The germline V gene has CDR1 DFQATT and CDR2 SNEGSKA (reference sequence). J lost 0 bases, V lost 6 bases, and 9 bases had no gene match.

The rearrangement uses TRBV3-1 and TRBJ2-3; tentatively, D is TRBD2 (6 bases). The length of the CDR3 is 17 residues. Trimming pared 4 bases from V and 2 bases from J, leaving 19 bases between. Germline loops: CDR1 LGHDT, CDR2 YNNKEL (reference sequence). Here the CDR3 DNA reads TGTGCCAGCAGCCTGCATGCCCGTGCGGGACTCACAGATACGCAGTATTTT. Encoded protein: CASSLHARAGLTDTQYF.

The table lists this clonotype with a count of one. The final CDR3 position lacks the conserved phenylalanine or tryptophan, pointing to a likely read error. This chain joins TRBV11-2 and TRBJ2-1; 8 positions match TRBD2. From germline, CDR1 is SGHAT and CDR2 FQNNGV. V lost 1 base to trimming and J lost 4 bases; unmatched junction nucleotides: 6. The CDR3 consists of 16 residues. The CDR3 DNA reads as TGTGCCAGCAGCTTAGGAGCGGGAGTAGTTTACAATGAGCAGTTCTCA. It codes for CASSLGAGVVYNEQFS.

Only a few counts were recorded for this clonotype. The chain carries TRBV20-1 and TRBJ2-3, with TRBD2 identical over 13 bases. Germline loops: CDR1 DFQATT, CDR2 SNEGSKA (reference sequence). CDR3 size: 18 residues. The J segment lost 0 bases and the V segment lost 1 base, leaving 7 bases of the junction unmatched. The CDR3 DNA reads TGCAGTGCTAGAGGTTATACTAGCGGGGGGGCTAGCACAGATACGCAGTATTTT. Encoded protein: CSARGYTSGGASTDTQYF.

The chain carries TRBV21-1 and TRBJ2-4; the table's D call, TRBD1, was not checked against the DNA. TRBV21-1 is reported as a pseudogene. This CDR3 is built from 19 residues. This chain's CDR3 is CASSKGLHPTTGPKNIQYF. In DNA, the CDR3 is TGTGCCAGCAGCAAAGGCCTGCACCCCACGACAGGGCCTAAAAACATTCAGTACTTC.

This chain uses TRBV21-1 with TRBJ2-7; TRBD2 is taken as the D call from the table, unchecked against the DNA. TRBV21-1 is a pseudogene. CDR3 length: 18 amino acids. In DNA, the CDR3 is TGTGCCAGCAGCACCAAAGGGGGGTTAGCGGGAGGGCCATACGAGCAGTACTTC. It translates to CASSTKGGLAGGPYEQYF.

This clonotype appeared once. The chain combines TRBV3-1 with TRBJ2-3; TRBD1 agrees at 12 bases. V was clipped by 2 bases and J by 6 bases; unmatched bases: 9. The V gene's germline CDR1 is LGHDT and CDR2 YNNKEL (reference sequence). This CDR3 is 17 amino acids long. CDR3 loop: CASSQRGTGGPRDTQYF. The CDR3, as DNA: TGTGCCAGCAGCCAAAGAGGGACAGGGGGCCCGAGGGATACGCAGTATTTT.

The chain couples TRBV30 to TRBJ2-7, with D tentatively TRBD1 (8 bases). The CDR3 is 14 residues long. Trimming removed 3 bases at V and 7 bases at J, with 19 bases between. The germline CDR1 and CDR2 sequences are GTSNPN and SVGIG (reference sequence). In nucleotides, the CDR3 is TGTGCCTGGAGACGACAGGGGAGGGTCGGGGAGCAGTACTTC. Translation gives CAWRRQGRVGEQYF.

In this sample, this clonotype turned up a few times. The chain joins TRBV7-2 to TRBJ2-1; D is possibly TRBD2 (6 bases). Germline CDR1 is SGHTA and CDR2 is FQGNSA. The CDR3 loop spans 14 amino acids. V was cut by 2 bases and J by 7 bases, with 12 bases left in between. CDR3 sequence reads: CASSLRPGRNEQFF. The CDR3 DNA is TGTGCCAGCAGCTTAAGACCGGGGAGGAATGAGCAGTTCTTC.

The chain carries TRBV27 and TRBJ2-5, with 7 positions matching TRBD2. This CDR3 comprises 13 residues. With V trimmed by 8 bases and J by 4 bases, 7 bases remained unmatched. Germline CDR1 and CDR2: MNHEY and SMNVEV (reference sequence). CDR3 amino acids: CASLGGSGETQYF. Written as DNA, the CDR3 is TGTGCCAGCCTGGGGGGGTCGGGAGAGACCCAGTACTTC.

The V gene is TRBV6-5, the J gene TRBJ1-2; D gene ambiguous. The CDR3 is 17 amino acids. V was shortened by 0 bases and J by 1 base, with 15 bases between the two germline ends. Looked up from germline, CDR1 is MNHEY and CDR2 is SVGAGI. CDR3 in amino acids: CASSYSYETYNNYGYTF. In DNA, the CDR3 is TGTGCCAGCAGTTACTCTTACGAAACCTATAATAACTATGGCTACACCTTC.

This chain joins TRBV29-1 and TRBJ1-1, with TRBD1 matching over 8 bases. The CDR3 consists of 16 residues. Germline V lookup: CDR1 SQVTM, CDR2 ANQGSEA. The V gene end was trimmed by 6 bases and the J gene end by 0 bases; junction bases not matched to a gene: 12. The CDR3 reads CSVGTGLNSMNTEAFF. DNA for the CDR3: TGCAGCGTCGGGACAGGCTTGAATTCAATGAACACTGAAGCTTTCTTT.

The V gene is TRBV7-6, the J gene TRBJ2-7; D ambiguous. Between the trimmed V and J ends, which lost 5 bases and 7 bases, there was a span of 12 bases. The CDR3 covers 12 residues. CDR1 and CDR2 (germline): SGHVS, FNYEAQ. The CDR3: CASSQLEREQYF. The CDR3 coding sequence is TGTGCCAGCAGCCAATTAGAACGGGAGCAGTACTTC.

J is TRBJ2-4 and V is TRBV7-2; D possibly corresponds to TRBD2 (5 bases). The DNA end lines up better with TRBJ2-7; the J call may be wrong. Looked up from germline, CDR1 is SGHTA and CDR2 is FQGNSA. There are 13 residues in the CDR3. The CDR3 DNA follows: TGTGCCAGCAGCTCTCGGAGGAACTACGAGCAGTACTTC. It translates to CASSSRRNYEQYF.

There are a few counts of this clonotype. The chain has TRBV11-2 and TRBJ2-3; TRBD1 or TRBD2 may be the D gene (6 bases each). The CDR3 covers 14 residues. V was trimmed by 2 bases and J by 4 bases, leaving 10 bases between them. Germline CDR1 is SGHAT and CDR2 is FQNNGV. CDR3 sequence: CASSLPEGADTQYF. The CDR3 DNA reads as TGTGCCAGCAGCTTACCGGAGGGGGCAGATACGCAGTATTTT.

The chain couples TRBV7-2 to TRBJ1-6, with 11 nucleotides matching TRBD1. Per germline, CDR1 SGHTA and CDR2 FQGNSA. The CDR3 sequence is 15 residues long. The trim removed 5 bases at V and 10 bases at J, leaving 7 bases unmatched. In DNA, the CDR3 is TGTGCCAGCAGCGCAGGGGACAGGGGGGAGTCACCCCTCCACTTT. As protein: CASSAGDRGESPLHF.

This clonotype was recorded a few times. V gene TRBV5-1 combines with J gene TRBJ2-5; TRBD1 might be the D (5 bases). CDR1 and CDR2 (germline): SGHRS, YFSETQ. Trimming took off 2 bases at V and 3 bases at J, with 14 bases between the two ends. This CDR3 comprises 15 residues. CDR3 coding DNA: TGCGCCAGCAGCTTTCGGGCGGCCAGGGAAGAGACCCAGTACTTC. Protein: CASSFRAAREETQYF.

This clonotype turned up a few times. CDR3 loop: CASSSDQGVYSDTQYF. The CDR3 DNA sequence: TGTGCCAGCAGCTCGGATCAGGGGGTTTATTCAGATACGCAGTATTTT. The genes are TRBV6-6 and TRBJ2-3, with TRBD1 identical over 7 bases. Trimming took 6 bases from V and 4 from J; bases not matched to a gene: 13. Germline-derived CDR1 and CDR2 are MNHNY and SVGAGI (reference sequence). This CDR3 is built from 16 residues.

This clonotype was seen only a few times. This chain connects TRBV27 to TRBJ2-3, with D hard to call. Trimming removed 4 bases at V and 6 bases at J, with 14 bases between. This CDR3 spans 14 amino acids. Germline loops: CDR1 MNHEY, CDR2 SMNVEV (reference sequence). The CDR3 here is CASSSLSNSDTQYF. The CDR3 nucleotides read TGTGCCAGCAGTTCATTATCTAATTCGGATACGCAGTATTTT.

The DNA of the CDR3 is TGTGCCAGCACCCCGGACCGCTTTAGGGAGAGCAATCAGCCCCAGCATTTT. Translated, it gives CASTPDRFRESNQPQHF. The chain is built from TRBV6-1 and TRBJ1-5, with no clear D. Germline V gives CDR1 MNHNS, CDR2 SASEGT. The germline V and J ends were trimmed by 7 bases and 1 base, with 20 bases remaining between them. CDR3 length: 17 residues.

The V and J genes are TRBV29-1 and TRBJ2-7; D possibly corresponds to TRBD1 (6 bases). The V gene's germline CDR1 is SQVTM and CDR2 ANQGSEA. Trimming shortened V by 5 bases and J by 0 bases, and 11 bases separated the two germline ends. This CDR3 contains 13 residues. The chain's CDR3 is CSVRDRPSYEQYF. In nucleotides, the CDR3 is TGCAGCGTTCGAGACAGGCCCTCCTACGAGCAGTACTTC.

The chain links TRBV20-1 to TRBJ2-7; D is ambiguous. V was trimmed by 3 bases and J by 3 bases, leaving 9 bases between them. The CDR3 loop spans 12 amino acids. Germline V gives CDR1 DFQATT, CDR2 SNEGSKA (reference sequence). The CDR3: CSASNGLYEQYF. CDR3 coding DNA: TGCAGTGCTAGTAACGGGCTCTACGAGCAGTACTTC.

The chain couples TRBV19 to TRBJ1-5, with D possibly TRBD1 on 6 matching bases. V was shortened by 5 bases and J by 6 bases, with 14 bases between the two germline ends. Germline V lookup: CDR1 LNHDA, CDR2 SQIVND (reference sequence). CDR3 length: 14 amino acids. CDR3 coding DNA: TGTGCCAGTAGTCCAGGGGAGGGGATTCAGCCCCAGCATTTT. Translated, it gives CASSPGEGIQPQHF.

This clonotype was observed a few times. J is TRBJ2-3 and V is TRBV2; 8 bases fit TRBD2. Germline loops: CDR1 SNHLY, CDR2 FYNNEI. Losses at the gene ends were 7 bases for V and 3 bases for J; bases not matched to a gene: 6. The CDR3 is 14 amino acids. CDR3 in amino acids: CASKGSGSTDTQYF. DNA for the CDR3: TGTGCCAGCAAGGGAAGCGGGAGTACAGATACGCAGTATTTT.

This chain connects TRBV18 to TRBJ1-4; D possibly corresponds to TRBD1 (5 bases). CDR3 length: 15 amino acids. Trimming shortened V by 3 bases and J by 5 bases, and 13 bases separated the two germline ends. CDR1 is KGHSH and CDR2 is LQKENI in the germline V gene. The CDR3 is CASSPPGGGNEKLFF. DNA for the CDR3: TGTGCCAGCTCACCTCCTGGCGGGGGAAATGAAAAACTGTTTTTT.

The chain carries TRBV20-1 and TRBJ2-1; tentative D call: TRBD1 (6 bases). V lost 7 bases and J lost 1, with 20 bases in between. Per the germline V gene, CDR1 is DFQATT and CDR2 is SNEGSKA (reference sequence). CDR3 length: 16 residues. The chain's CDR3 is CSVPSWDTSSYNEQFF. DNA for the CDR3: TGCAGTGTCCCGAGCTGGGACACTAGTTCCTACAATGAGCAGTTCTTC.

This clonotype was counted between two and nine times. The chain employs TRBV20-1 and TRBJ2-1, with 8 bases aligning to TRBD2. This CDR3 has 16 residues. Germline V gene sequence: CDR1 DFQATT, CDR2 SNEGSKA (reference sequence). J lost 2 bases, V lost 5 bases, and 11 bases had no gene match. The CDR3 region is CSARSSRGGAYNEQFF. CDR3 DNA: TGCAGTGCTCGGAGCAGCCGGGGGGGAGCCTACAATGAGCAGTTCTTC.

The chain carries TRBV4-2 and TRBJ2-3; 8 bases fit TRBD2. Looked up from germline, CDR1 is LGHNA and CDR2 is YNFKEQ. Trimming cost V 3 bases and J 1 base; bases outside gene matches: 6. This CDR3 has 16 residues. CDR3 loop: CASSQAPLAGTDTQYF. CDR3 in DNA: TGTGCCAGCAGCCAGGCCCCACTAGCGGGCACAGATACGCAGTATTTT.